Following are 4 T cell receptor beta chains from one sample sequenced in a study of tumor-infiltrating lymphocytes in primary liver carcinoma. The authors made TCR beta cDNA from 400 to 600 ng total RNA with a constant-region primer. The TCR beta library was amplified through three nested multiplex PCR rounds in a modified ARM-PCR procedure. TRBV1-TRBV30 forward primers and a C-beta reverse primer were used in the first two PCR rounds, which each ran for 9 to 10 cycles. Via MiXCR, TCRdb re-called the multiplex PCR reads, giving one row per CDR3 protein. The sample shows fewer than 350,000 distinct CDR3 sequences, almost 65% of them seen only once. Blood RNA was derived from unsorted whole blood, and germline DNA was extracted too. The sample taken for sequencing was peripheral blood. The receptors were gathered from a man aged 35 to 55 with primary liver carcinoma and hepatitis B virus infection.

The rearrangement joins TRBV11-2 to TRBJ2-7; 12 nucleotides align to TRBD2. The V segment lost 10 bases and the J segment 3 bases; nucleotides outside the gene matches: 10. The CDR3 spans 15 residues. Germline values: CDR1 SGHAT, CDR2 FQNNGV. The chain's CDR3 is CANNSLAGGSYEQYF. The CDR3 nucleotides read TGTGCCAACAACTCCCTAGCGGGAGGGAGCTACGAGCAGTACTTC.

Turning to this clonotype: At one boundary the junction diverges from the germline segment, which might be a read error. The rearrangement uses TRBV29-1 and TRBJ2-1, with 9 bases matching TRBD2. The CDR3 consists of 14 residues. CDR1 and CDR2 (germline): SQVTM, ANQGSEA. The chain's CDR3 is CSVEWLAGKGELFF. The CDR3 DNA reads TGCAGCGTTGAGTGGCTAGCGGGAAAAGGTGAGCTGTTCTTC.

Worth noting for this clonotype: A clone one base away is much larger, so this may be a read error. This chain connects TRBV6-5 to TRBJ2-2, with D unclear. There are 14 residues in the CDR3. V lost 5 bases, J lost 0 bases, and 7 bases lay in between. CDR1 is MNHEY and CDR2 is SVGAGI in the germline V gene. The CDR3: CASSMAANTGELFF. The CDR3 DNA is TGTGCCAGCAGTATGGCGGCGAACACCGGGGAGCTGTTTTTT.

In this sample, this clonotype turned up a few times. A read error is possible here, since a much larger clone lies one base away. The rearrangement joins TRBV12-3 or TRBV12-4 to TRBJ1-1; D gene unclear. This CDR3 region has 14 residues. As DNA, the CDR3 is TGTGTCAGCAGTCCCGACTGGATGAACACTGAAGCTTTCTTT. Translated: CVSSPDWMNTEAFF.